This is a list of T cell receptor beta chains from one sample in a study of vaccination and CD4 T cells after COVID-19. Using its own MiXCR run on the PCR reads, TCRdb lists one record per CDR3 protein. There are 35,000 to 45,000 distinct CDR3 sequences in the sample; 36% occur only once, and 5.8% lies in the top ten. The specimen was CD4+ T cells from blood, collected about 7 months after SARS-CoV-2 vaccination. These receptors all come from a human donor who had recovered from COVID-19. CDR3s include the opening cysteine and the closing phenylalanine or tryptophan. The D gene is left open where the match is weak. Not every row has a clone size; where given, it reads once, few, many or a size class.

V gene	D gene	J gene	clone size	CDR3 DNA	CDR3 protein
TRBV6-5	TRBD2	TRBJ2-3	few	TGTGCCAGCAGTTTAGGACTAGGCGGCACAGATACGCAGTATTTT	CASSLGLGGTDTQYF
TRBV15	TRBD1	TRBJ2-3	few	TGTGCCACCAGCAGAGAGATAGGGGGCCTGTCAGATACGCAGTATTTT	CATSREIGGLSDTQYF
TRBV19	TRBD2	TRBJ2-5	few	TGTGCCAGTAGTACGATAGCGGGAGTCCGACAAGAGACCCAGTACTTC	CASSTIAGVRQETQYF
TRBV7-9	-	TRBJ1-5	-	TGTGCCAGCAGCTTACAAAACAGCAATCAGCCCCAGCATTTT	CASSLQNSNQPQHF
TRBV15	TRBD1	TRBJ2-7	-	TGTGCCACCAGCAGAGATAGGGGGCAGGGGCAAGAGCAGTACTTC	CATSRDRGQGQEQYF
TRBV5-1	-	TRBJ2-3	-	TGCGCCAGCAGCTTGGAGGGTGGGTTCGCAGATACGCAGTATTTT	CASSLEGGFADTQYF
TRBV7-2	-	TRBJ1-2	few	TGTGCCAGCAGCAGGGGAACCTATGGCTACACCTTC	CASSRGTYGYTF
TRBV20-1	TRBD1	TRBJ2-2	-	TGCAGTGCTAGAGATGGGACAGGGGGAACCGGGGAGCTGTTTTTT	CSARDGTGGTGELFF
TRBV4-1	TRBD2	TRBJ2-3	-	TGCGCCAGCAGCCAGAAGGGACTAGCGGGAGGCCATTGGCGCACAGATACGCAGTATTTT	CASSQKGLAGGHWRTDTQYF
TRBV20-1	-	TRBJ2-1	few	TGCAGTGCTAGACAGGATGAGCAGTTCTTC	CSARQDEQFF
TRBV28	-	TRBJ2-7	-	TGTGCCAGCAGTTCCCGGGGCCACGAGCAGTACTTC	CASSSRGHEQYF
TRBV20-1	-	TRBJ1-2	-	TGCAGTGCTAGAGATCTAGTGTTGACAGCTTATGGCTACACCTTC	CSARDLVLTAYGYTF
TRBV28	TRBD1	TRBJ1-2	-	TGTGCCAGTCGACAGGGACTGGGTGGCTACACCTTC	CASRQGLGGYTF
TRBV20-1	-	TRBJ2-2	once	TGCAGTGCCGTGAAGACCCGACAGGGAGGTACCGGGGAGCTGTTTTTT	CSAVKTRQGGTGELFF
TRBV20-1	-	TRBJ2-3	few	TGCAGTGCTAGAGATTTCCGGGTCGGTAGTACGCAGTATTTT	CSARDFRVGSTQYF
TRBV24-1	-	TRBJ2-1	few	TGTGCCACCAGTGATTCCGACTACAATGAGCAGTTCTTC	CATSDSDYNEQFF
TRBV19	TRBD1	TRBJ1-2	-	TGTGCCAGCGGAGGGGGCTACTATGGCTACACCTTC	CASGGGYYGYTF
TRBV15	-	TRBJ1-5	few	TGTGCCACCAGCAGAGATATACCTCACGGGCCCCAGCATTTT	CATSRDIPHGPQHF
TRBV4-3	-	TRBJ1-5	few	TGCGCCAGCAGCCAAGAGTACCGAAGCAATCAGCCCCAGCATTTT	CASSQEYRSNQPQHF
TRBV7-2	-	TRBJ2-2	few	TGTGCCAGCAGCTTATCAACCACCGGGGAGCTGTTTTTT	CASSLSTTGELFF
TRBV20-1	-	TRBJ1-5	few	TGCAGTGCTAGACGGCAGGGAGGTCAGCCCCAGCATTTT	CSARRQGGQPQHF
TRBV20-1	TRBD2	TRBJ2-5	few	TGCAGTGCCCCGGCAGTAGCGGGAGGATGGGGAGAGACCCAGTACTTC	CSAPAVAGGWGETQYF
TRBV24-1	TRBD2	TRBJ2-7	-	TGTGCCACCAGTTCTAGCGGGAGGGCCCTCAATGAGCAGTACTTC	CATSSSGRALNEQYF
TRBV6-1	TRBD2	TRBJ2-5	-	TGTGCCAGCAGTCACCCATCGCGGGGGAGGGAGACCCAGTACTTC	CASSHPSRGRETQYF
TRBV28	-	TRBJ1-3	-	TGTGCCAGCAGGGGGGCTGGAAACACCATATATTTT	CASRGAGNTIYF
TRBV25-1	-	TRBJ1-6	-	TGTGCCAGCAGTGACAGTCGGCTTGTTGATAATTCACCCCTCCACTTT	CASSDSRLVDNSPLHF
TRBV11-1	-	TRBJ2-1	-	TGTGCCAGCAGCCCCACGGTCTCTGGATCCTACAATGAGCAGTTCTTC	CASSPTVSGSYNEQFF
TRBV7-3	-	TRBJ1-1	few	TGTGCCAGCAGTTCGGGACACTCGAACACTGAAGCTTTCTTT	CASSSGHSNTEAFF
TRBV10-3	-	TRBJ2-5	-	TGTGCCATCAGTGAGTCCGTGGGGAACACCCAGTACTTC	CAISESVGNTQYF
TRBV6-1	-	TRBJ1-2	-	TGTGCCAGCAGTGAAGTCGGTGCATCCGTTGGCTACACCTTC	CASSEVGASVGYTF
TRBV19	TRBD2	TRBJ2-7	-	TGTGCCAGTAGCGGGGCGGGCGTCGGGAGGGGCGAGCAGTACTTC	CASSGAGVGRGEQYF
TRBV28	-	TRBJ2-5	-	TGTGCCACCGGGGAGACCCAAGGACGTCAAGAGACCCAGTACTTC	CATGETQGRQETQYF
TRBV19	-	TRBJ2-3	-	TGTGCCAGTAGCCCGGACCACCGAGACACAGATACGCAGTATTTT	CASSPDHRDTDTQYF
TRBV20-1	-	TRBJ2-5	-	TGCAGTGCTAGCAGCCCACGCCAAGAGACCCAGTACTTC	CSASSPRQETQYF
TRBV7-2	-	TRBJ2-7	few	TGTGCCAGCAGCTTACAGGGTTTACTCTACGAGCAGTACTTC	CASSLQGLLYEQYF
TRBV6-5	-	TRBJ1-5	-	TGTGCCAGCAGTTACTCGCGTAGCAATCAGCCCCAGCATTTT	CASSYSRSNQPQHF
TRBV20-1	-	TRBJ2-1	few	TGCAGTGCTAGGCACGGAACTGAGCAGTTCTTC	CSARHGTEQFF
TRBV6-1	-	TRBJ2-1	-	TGTGCCAGCAGTGGACCCACTAGGGGCAATGAGCAGTTCTTC	CASSGPTRGNEQFF
TRBV6-2/TRBV6-3	TRBD2	TRBJ2-2	-	TGTGCCAGCAGGATGACTAGCGCCTCATTGAAGTACACCGGGGAGCTGTTTTTT	CASRMTSASLKYTGELFF
TRBV15	TRBD1	TRBJ1-2	-	TGTGCCACCAGCAGAGGAATCCGGGACAGGGAAATTAACTATGGCTACACCTTC	CATSRGIRDREINYGYTF
TRBV6-5	-	TRBJ1-2	-	TGTGCCAGCAGTTACGACTTGAACCGAGCCTATGGCTACACCTTC	CASSYDLNRAYGYTF
TRBV20-1	-	TRBJ2-1	-	TGCAGTGCTAGAGACTTCGGTACAGGGTACAATGAGCAGTTCTTC	CSARDFGTGYNEQFF
TRBV27	-	TRBJ1-5	many	TGTGCCAGCAGTCCAGTCAAGGGTCGTATGGGCAATCAGCCCCAGCATTTT	CASSPVKGRMGNQPQHF
TRBV6-1	-	TRBJ1-1	many	TGTGCCAGCATAGGGCGGAAAGCCGAAGCTTTCTTT	CASIGRKAEAFF
TRBV7-9	-	TRBJ1-1	-	TGTGCCAGCAGCACCTCCGGGACATCCCTCCCTTTCTTT	CASSTSGTSLPFF
TRBV28	-	TRBJ1-1	-	TGTGCCAGCACCGCGACAGTGAACACTGAAGCTTTCTTT	CASTATVNTEAFF
TRBV2	TRBD2	TRBJ2-3	-	TGTGCCAGTCGACTAGCGGGGATCACAGATACGCAGTATTTT	CASRLAGITDTQYF
TRBV18	-	TRBJ2-3	few	TGTGCCAGCTCACGTTCCGGGAGCACAGATACGCAGTATTTT	CASSRSGSTDTQYF
TRBV28	-	TRBJ2-6	-	TGTGCCAGCAGTTTCTGGGGTACAGGGGCCAACGTCCTGACTTTC	CASSFWGTGANVLTF
TRBV20-1	TRBD1	TRBJ2-7	few	TGCAGTGCGAGTGGACAGGGTGGAGAGCAGTACTTC	CSASGQGGEQYF
TRBV6-5	-	TRBJ2-3	-	TGTGCCAGCAGTTACTCGCTGGAAGGGGATACGCAGTATTTT	CASSYSLEGDTQYF
TRBV7-9	-	TRBJ2-3	few	TGTGCCAGCAGCTTGAAGACTCTCCCAGATACGCAGTATTTT	CASSLKTLPDTQYF